The T cell receptor beta chain under discussion was sequenced for a study of radiotherapy plus CTLA-4 blockade in lung cancer. Produced via immunoSEQ multiplex PCR; TCRdb's table is partial and in-frame only. Seen here are some 100,000 clones, about four fifths observed once, and the top ten hold 14% to 15%. Germline V lookup: CDR1 LNHDA, CDR2 SQIVND (reference sequence). CDR3 length: 15 amino acids. The ends were cut back, 7 bases at V and 0 bases at J, with 13 bases in the middle. The sample in question was peripheral blood, obtained from a patient treated with radiotherapy plus ipilimumab. The chain combines TRBV19 with TRBJ1-5; D unclear. The receptor's source is a human donor with non-small cell lung cancer that progressed on radiotherapy plus ipilimumab. CDR3: CASTPLGSSNQPQHF. The DNA for the CDR3 is TGTGCCAGTACCCCCCTTGGTAGTAGCAATCAGCCCCAGCATTTT.